This is a list of T cell receptor beta chains from one sample in a study of radiation and T cells in renal cell carcinoma. Some clones are missing from TCRdb's copy, which holds only in-frame ones; the method was immunoSEQ multiplex PCR. The sample includes 87,000 or so clones, around 88% seen only once; the top ten take 7% to 9%. The sequences come from blood, collected from a patient whose treatment included radiotherapy and nephrectomy. These receptors all stem from a man in his fifties with renal cell carcinoma. The CDR3 runs from the conserved cysteine through the conserved F or W. A D gene is named only where the DNA matches it firmly. Expanded clones get a size class; other rows say once, few or many, or leave the size out.

cdr3_length: 14; j_call: TRBJ1-2; clone_size: .; v_call: TRBV9; d_call: .; cdr3_nt: TGTGCCAGCAGCCCGTTCCCGGGTGACTATGGCTACACCTTC; cdr3_aa: CASSPFPGDYGYTF
cdr3_length: 12; j_call: TRBJ2-2; clone_size: .; v_call: TRBV5-1; d_call: .; cdr3_nt: TGCGCCAGCAGCTTTGGGGCCGGGGAGCTGTTTTTT; cdr3_aa: CASSFGAGELFF
cdr3_length: 14; j_call: TRBJ1-4; clone_size: .; v_call: TRBV6-5; d_call: .; cdr3_nt: TGTGCCAGCAGAAACCCAAACGCTAATGAAAAACTGTTTTTT; cdr3_aa: CASRNPNANEKLFF
cdr3_length: 15; j_call: TRBJ2-7; clone_size: .; v_call: TRBV2; d_call: TRBD2; cdr3_nt: TGTGCCAGCAGTCCTACTAGCGGGGCCTCCTACGAGCAGTACTTC; cdr3_aa: CASSPTSGASYEQYF
cdr3_length: 17; j_call: TRBJ1-1; clone_size: .; v_call: TRBV5-1; d_call: TRBD1; cdr3_nt: TGCGCCAGCAGTTTTCCGGGACAGGGGGACATGAACACTGAAGCTTTCTTT; cdr3_aa: CASSFPGQGDMNTEAFF
cdr3_length: 15; j_call: TRBJ2-3; clone_size: .; v_call: TRBV7-3; d_call: .; cdr3_nt: TGTGCCAGCAGCTTAGGACTGGACGACACAGATACGCAGTATTTT; cdr3_aa: CASSLGLDDTDTQYF
cdr3_length: 15; j_call: TRBJ2-1; clone_size: .; v_call: TRBV30; d_call: .; cdr3_nt: TGTGCCTGGGCTACATCCGGGGGCGATTACAATGAGCAGTTCTTC; cdr3_aa: CAWATSGGDYNEQFF
cdr3_length: 15; j_call: TRBJ1-1; clone_size: .; v_call: TRBV6-5; d_call: .; cdr3_nt: TGTGCCAGCAGTTACTCGTCGGCAGGGAGGACTGAAGCTTTCTTT; cdr3_aa: CASSYSSAGRTEAFF
cdr3_length: 11; j_call: TRBJ2-7; clone_size: .; v_call: TRBV29-1; d_call: .; cdr3_nt: TGCAGCGTTAGCTGGCTCTACGAGCAGTACTTC; cdr3_aa: CSVSWLYEQYF
cdr3_length: 15; j_call: TRBJ1-3; clone_size: .; v_call: TRBV10-1; d_call: .; cdr3_nt: TGCGCCAGCAGTGAGTCCAGGGTTACTGGAAACACCATATATTTT; cdr3_aa: CASSESRVTGNTIYF
cdr3_length: 17; j_call: TRBJ2-5; clone_size: .; v_call: TRBV5-8; d_call: TRBD1; cdr3_nt: TGTGCCAGCAGCTTGGGACAACAAACAGGGGGAAGGGAGACCCAGTACTTC; cdr3_aa: CASSLGQQTGGRETQYF
cdr3_length: 11; j_call: TRBJ1-2; clone_size: .; v_call: TRBV6-5; d_call: TRBD1; cdr3_nt: TGTGCCAGCAGTCCGGACAGGGGCTACACCTTC; cdr3_aa: CASSPDRGYTF
cdr3_length: 13; j_call: TRBJ1-5; clone_size: .; v_call: TRBV7-2; d_call: TRBD1; cdr3_nt: TGTGCCAGCGGGGGACAGGGTAATCAGCCCCAGCATTTT; cdr3_aa: CASGGQGNQPQHF
cdr3_length: 13; j_call: TRBJ2-3; clone_size: .; v_call: TRBV29-1; d_call: .; cdr3_nt: TGCAGCGGGGACTTGTCTATTACAGATACGCAGTATTTT; cdr3_aa: CSGDLSITDTQYF
cdr3_length: 16; j_call: TRBJ2-2; clone_size: few; v_call: TRBV4-1; d_call: TRBD1; cdr3_nt: TGCGCCAGCAGCCTAAGACAGGGTGATGGCACCGGGGAGCTGTTTTTT; cdr3_aa: CASSLRQGDGTGELFF
cdr3_length: 17; j_call: TRBJ2-1; clone_size: .; v_call: TRBV9; d_call: TRBD2; cdr3_nt: TGTGCCAGCAGCGTAGATGGGGGACTAGCGGGGGCCCGAGGGCAGTTCTTC; cdr3_aa: CASSVDGGLAGARGQFF
cdr3_length: 14; j_call: TRBJ1-6; clone_size: .; v_call: TRBV9; d_call: .; cdr3_nt: TGTGCCAGCAGCTTGCAGGGTTATAATTCACCCCTCCACTTT; cdr3_aa: CASSLQGYNSPLHF
cdr3_length: 17; j_call: TRBJ1-6; clone_size: few; v_call: TRBV5-5; d_call: TRBD1; cdr3_nt: TGTGCCAGCAGCTTGGACAGGGGGATGTTCGGGAATTCACCCCTCCACTTT; cdr3_aa: CASSLDRGMFGNSPLHF
cdr3_length: 16; j_call: TRBJ2-5; clone_size: .; v_call: TRBV4-1; d_call: TRBD1; cdr3_nt: TGCGCCAGCAGCCAATTGGGACAGACGCTACAAGAGACCCAGTACTTC; cdr3_aa: CASSQLGQTLQETQYF
cdr3_length: 14; j_call: TRBJ2-7; clone_size: .; v_call: TRBV2; d_call: TRBD1; cdr3_nt: TGTGCCAGCAGAACCGGGACAGGGTTCTACGAGCAGTACTTC; cdr3_aa: CASRTGTGFYEQYF
cdr3_length: 14; j_call: TRBJ2-6; clone_size: .; v_call: TRBV29-1; d_call: .; cdr3_nt: TGCAGCGTAAGAAGCGGCTCTGGGGCCAACGTCCTGACTTTC; cdr3_aa: CSVRSGSGANVLTF
cdr3_length: 16; j_call: TRBJ2-5; clone_size: once; v_call: TRBV2; d_call: TRBD2; cdr3_nt: TGTGCCAGCAGTGAAGACACTAGCGGGAGGCGAGAGACCCAGTACTTC; cdr3_aa: CASSEDTSGRRETQYF
cdr3_length: 13; j_call: TRBJ2-3; clone_size: once; v_call: TRBV7-7; d_call: .; cdr3_nt: TGTGCTAGCAGCTTAGCGGAAGGAGATACGCAGTATTTT; cdr3_aa: CASSLAEGDTQYF
cdr3_length: 15; j_call: TRBJ1-4; clone_size: .; v_call: TRBV30; d_call: .; cdr3_nt: TGTGCCTGGGGGTGGGGTTCTAACTCTAATGAAAAACTGTTTTTT; cdr3_aa: CAWGWGSNSNEKLFF
cdr3_length: 14; j_call: TRBJ1-5; clone_size: .; v_call: TRBV28; d_call: .; cdr3_nt: TGTGCCAGCAGTGGGGGGACTCCCGTGGAGCCCCAGCATTTT; cdr3_aa: CASSGGTPVEPQHF
cdr3_length: 11; j_call: TRBJ2-3; clone_size: few; v_call: TRBV7-3; d_call: .; cdr3_nt: TGCGACCGAACCTCTCCAGATACGCAGTATTTT; cdr3_aa: CDRTSPDTQYF
cdr3_length: 14; j_call: TRBJ1-3; clone_size: .; v_call: TRBV16; d_call: .; cdr3_nt: TGTGCCAGCAGCCAATCCGGCTCTGGAAACACCATATATTTT; cdr3_aa: CASSQSGSGNTIYF
cdr3_length: 14; j_call: TRBJ2-2; clone_size: once; v_call: TRBV10-3; d_call: .; cdr3_nt: TGTGCCATCAGTGGGACATCGAACACCGGGGAGCTGTTTTTT; cdr3_aa: CAISGTSNTGELFF
cdr3_length: 15; j_call: TRBJ1-4; clone_size: few; v_call: TRBV5-6; d_call: TRBD1; cdr3_nt: TGTGCCAGCAGCTTGCCGGGACAGGGGGATGAAAAACTGTTTTTT; cdr3_aa: CASSLPGQGDEKLFF
cdr3_length: 14; j_call: TRBJ2-7; clone_size: .; v_call: TRBV10-3; d_call: .; cdr3_nt: TGTGCCATCAGTGCGTCGACTAGGGGGGGCGAGCAGTACTTC; cdr3_aa: CAISASTRGGEQYF
cdr3_length: 11; j_call: TRBJ2-1; clone_size: .; v_call: TRBV2; d_call: TRBD2; cdr3_nt: TGTGCCAGCAGCGCTGGGACTACGGGGTTCTTC; cdr3_aa: CASSAGTTGFF
cdr3_length: 15; j_call: TRBJ1-1; clone_size: .; v_call: TRBV19; d_call: .; cdr3_nt: TGTGCCACCAAAGAGGAGGCAGCCGGCGCCACTGAAGCTTTCTTT; cdr3_aa: CATKEEAAGATEAFF
cdr3_length: 14; j_call: TRBJ2-7; clone_size: .; v_call: TRBV5-1; d_call: TRBD2; cdr3_nt: TGCGCCAGCAGCTTGCAACTAGCGGGTTACGAGCAGTACTTC; cdr3_aa: CASSLQLAGYEQYF
cdr3_length: 14; j_call: TRBJ2-5; clone_size: .; v_call: TRBV18; d_call: .; cdr3_nt: TGTGCCAGCTCACCCAAGCTCATGTGGGAGACCCAGTACTTC; cdr3_aa: CASSPKLMWETQYF
cdr3_length: 13; j_call: TRBJ2-1; clone_size: few; v_call: TRBV7-9; d_call: .; cdr3_nt: TGTGCCAGCAGCAAACAAGGGTACAATGAGCAGTTCTTC; cdr3_aa: CASSKQGYNEQFF
cdr3_length: 11; j_call: TRBJ2-7; clone_size: .; v_call: TRBV5-1; d_call: .; cdr3_nt: TGCGCCAGCAGCTTGAACTACGAGCAGTACTTC; cdr3_aa: CASSLNYEQYF
cdr3_length: 10; j_call: TRBJ1-2; clone_size: .; v_call: TRBV20-1; d_call: .; cdr3_nt: TGCAGTGTAGCTGGGAGTGGCTACACCTTC; cdr3_aa: CSVAGSGYTF
cdr3_length: 12; j_call: TRBJ2-7; clone_size: .; v_call: TRBV6-1; d_call: .; cdr3_nt: TGTGCCAGCAGTGAACACCGCCCGGGGCCGTACTTC; cdr3_aa: CASSEHRPGPYF
cdr3_length: 17; j_call: TRBJ1-2; clone_size: once; v_call: TRBV4-1; d_call: .; cdr3_nt: TGCGCCAGCAGCCAAATTTACTCGAAGAGGGGGGACTATGGCTACACCTTC; cdr3_aa: CASSQIYSKRGDYGYTF
cdr3_length: 18; j_call: TRBJ2-1; clone_size: .; v_call: TRBV7-8; d_call: TRBD2; cdr3_nt: TGTGCCAGCAGCCAACAACTAGCGGGGGGGCCTATGCCCAATGAGCAGTTCTTC; cdr3_aa: CASSQQLAGGPMPNEQFF
cdr3_length: 13; j_call: TRBJ1-5; clone_size: few; v_call: TRBV28; d_call: .; cdr3_nt: TGTGCCAGCAGTGAAGACAACAATCAGCCCCAGCATTTT; cdr3_aa: CASSEDNNQPQHF
cdr3_length: 19; j_call: TRBJ1-2; clone_size: .; v_call: TRBV14; d_call: .; cdr3_nt: TGTGCCAGCAGCCAAGATAATGAACTTTTGCCAGGGGAAGCACGCGGCTACACCTTC; cdr3_aa: CASSQDNELLPGEARGYTF
cdr3_length: 17; j_call: TRBJ2-6; clone_size: .; v_call: TRBV2; d_call: TRBD1; cdr3_nt: TGTGCCAGCAGTGGGGGGACAGGACGCTCTGGGGCCAACGTCCTGACTTTC; cdr3_aa: CASSGGTGRSGANVLTF
cdr3_length: 15; j_call: TRBJ2-3; clone_size: .; v_call: TRBV9; d_call: .; cdr3_nt: TGTGCCAGCAGCGTAGAAGGGGTTAGCACAGATACGCAGTATTTT; cdr3_aa: CASSVEGVSTDTQYF
cdr3_length: 12; j_call: TRBJ1-5; clone_size: .; v_call: TRBV28; d_call: .; cdr3_nt: TGTGCCAGCAGTTTGACTCATCAGCCCCAGCATTTT; cdr3_aa: CASSLTHQPQHF